These 10 T cell receptor beta chains were all obtained from the same sample, sequenced in a study of patients and donors after allogeneic stem cell transplantation. Each CDR3 protein gets one entry after TCRdb re-called the RT-PCR reads with MiXCR. This table holds roughly 960,000 distinct CDR3 sequences, roughly 17% found once. The material sequenced was blood, either unsorted or a sorted T cell fraction (not recorded which). These receptors were collected from a human donor who was either an allogeneic HSCT recipient or a stem cell or donor lymphocyte infusion donor (not recorded which). It is not recorded whose cells these are; they may come from a transplant donor.

This sequence joins TRBV29-1 and TRBJ1-2, with D unclear. Germline V lookup: CDR1 SQVTM, CDR2 ANQGSEA. V gave up 7 bases and J gave up 8 bases, with 23 bases separating them. This CDR3 region has 14 residues. Written as DNA, the CDR3 is TGCAGCGCCAACCATGGATCCATGACCGGGGGCTACACCTTC. Residues: CSANHGSMTGGYTF.

This chain links TRBV29-1 with TRBJ1-3; maybe TRBD1 (6 bases). The CDR3 sequence is 14 residues long. Trimming took off 4 bases at V and 4 bases at J, with 14 bases between the two ends. Germline CDR1 SQVTM, CDR2 ANQGSEA. Here the CDR3 reads CSVGAGATGNTIYF. The CDR3 nucleotides read TGCAGCGTTGGGGCAGGGGCTACGGGAAACACCATATATTTT.

CDR3 region: CASSSSNRGLGKLFF. In DNA form, the CDR3 reads TGTGCCAGCAGTTCGTCCAACAGGGGGCTAGGAAAACTGTTTTTT. V gene TRBV12-3 or TRBV12-4 combines with J gene TRBJ1-4; 9 bases are shared with TRBD1. The CDR3 contains 15 residues. V shed 4 bases, J shed 10 bases, and the junction held 10 bases outside the gene matches.

The chain uses TRBV5-1 and TRBJ2-5, with D perhaps matching TRBD2 (5 bases). V lost 4 bases and J lost 5, with 15 bases in between. Germline V gives CDR1 SGHRS, CDR2 YFSETQ. The CDR3 covers 14 residues. This CDR3 is CASSNGGTQETQYF. CDR3 nucleotides: TGCGCCAGCAGCAACGGAGGTACACAGGAGACCCAGTACTTC.

This chain uses TRBV29-1 with TRBJ1-1; D possibly corresponds to TRBD1 (6 bases). The CDR3 loop spans 13 amino acids. The germline CDR1 and CDR2 sequences are SQVTM and ANQGSEA. The germline V and J ends were trimmed by 4 bases and 1 base, with 10 bases remaining between them. DNA of the CDR3: TGCAGCGTTGTTGGCAGGGGGAACACTGAAGCTTTCTTT. As protein: CSVVGRGNTEAFF.

About this clonotype itself: The CDR3 does not close with the conserved phenylalanine or tryptophan, likely indicating a read error. CDR3 sequence (DNA): TGTGCCAGCAGTTACTCTCAGGGGTCCACTGAAGCTTTCCTT. Encoded protein: CASSYSQGSTEAFL. The gene calls are TRBV6-5 and TRBJ1-1; possible D gene TRBD1, 6 bases. CDR1 and CDR2 from the germline V gene are MNHEY and SVGAGI. The CDR3 has 14 residues. Between the trimmed V and J ends, which lost 0 bases and 4 bases, there was a span of 9 bases.

The V gene is TRBV3-1, the J gene TRBJ1-1, with unresolved D. With 0 bases removed from V and 1 base from J, the gap between germline ends came to 9 bases. Germline V gene lookup returns CDR1 LGHDT and CDR2 YNNKEL (reference sequence). The CDR3 runs 15 residues. The CDR3 nucleotides are TGTGCCAGCAGCCAAGAACGCAGACCGAACACTGAAGCTTTCTTT. Translation: CASSQERRPNTEAFF.

In this sample, this clonotype turned up a few times. The chain is built from TRBV4-3 and TRBJ2-6; D is tentatively TRBD1 or TRBD2 (6 bases each). Trimming removed 2 bases from V and 0 bases from J, with 20 bases in between. The CDR3 has 20 residues. The germline V gene encodes CDR1 LGHNA and CDR2 YSLEER. CDR3 coding DNA: TGCGCCAGCAGCCAAAGTTGGGGGGCAATAAGTACCTCTGGGGCCAACGTCCTGACTTTC. This sequence encodes CASSQSWGAISTSGANVLTF.

The chain combines TRBV6-1 with TRBJ2-1, with a weak D call TRBD2 (5 bases). This CDR3 has 13 amino acids. Germline V gene sequence: CDR1 MNHNS, CDR2 SASEGT. V was pared by 4 bases and J by 10 bases, with 14 bases between. CDR3 loop: CASSVPGFGEQFF. Here the CDR3 DNA reads TGTGCCAGCAGTGTACCGGGGTTTGGCGAGCAGTTCTTC.

This rearrangement joins TRBV10-3 to TRBJ1-2; 9 bases fit TRBD1. This CDR3 has 18 residues. After removal of 2 bases from V and 7 bases from J, the junction contained 17 bases not matched to a gene. Germline V gives CDR1 ENHRY, CDR2 SYGVKD. The CDR3 loop is CAISEPQIKTGGLFGYTF. The CDR3 DNA reads TGTGCCATCAGTGAGCCGCAAATTAAGACAGGGGGATTGTTTGGCTACACCTTC.